This paragraph covers one T cell receptor beta chain sequence. Its antigen is not yet known. No qualities accompany the bases; no much larger clone lies one base away. Taken from cysteine to phenylalanine, the CDR3 has 17 residues. The retained sequence is limited to the CDR3, 51 bases, with the frame set at the first base. The CDR1 and CDR2 encoded by the germline V gene (reference sequence) are LNHDA and SQIVND. The trim is 3 bases for V and 0 bases for J, with a gap of 15 bases between the germline ends. The meaning of the sample's time point label: about a year on ibrutinib. For TCR beta library preparation, about 2.1 micrograms of genomic DNA were extracted from the cryopreserved PBMCs. Longitudinal blood samples from CLL patients on ibrutinib monotherapy underwent high-throughput TCR beta sequencing. The patients were enrolled in a single-center, open-label phase 2 trial of ibrutinib monotherapy.

The sample originates from a study of cytotoxic CD8 clonotypes in ibrutinib-treated CLL (dated by TCRdb to the early 2020s). Looking at the study overall: The cohort included roughly 15 treatment-naive and eleven to twelve relapsed/refractory patients; about 17 were IGHV unmutated. Samples averaged about 260,000 productive templates and 80,000 to 100,000 productive rearrangements. Partial responses were observed in about 25 patients and complete responses in 2; after a median follow-up of around 68 months, remission was maintained in roughly 14 patients and progression was observed in some twelve. All remission and progressive disease samples were collected while patients were still receiving ibrutinib. Samples at response were collected after a median of roughly twelve months of treatment, with a range of about 6 to 40 months. Cryopreserved peripheral blood mononuclear cells were obtained prior to treatment, at the time of response, and at either disease progression or sustained remission. Longitudinal samples were obtainable from about 30% of the roughly 86 participants in the trial.

What the work shows at the level of the full study, not this receptor alone: Sustained-remission and progressing patients did not have matched sampling times, and lymph node repertoires were not examined. At ibrutinib response clonality went up, during sustained remission it held steady, and at progression it dropped back toward baseline. Baseline clonality exceeded that of age-matched healthy donors and correlated strongly with circulating CD8+ T-cell counts. Public clonotypes were rare and either shrank or stayed stable during treatment, and the rise in clonality at ibrutinib response reflected expansion of private clonotypes.

Each clonotype received, on average, 10x coverage in deep resolution sequencing performed on a MiSeq, where the target depth lay between 1 in 1 million and 1 in 200,000 T cells. The immunoSEQ hsTCRB Kit was used to generate TCR beta libraries. In the paper's pipeline: Data were analyzed with ImmunoSEQ Data Assistant and ImmunoSEQ Analyzer, with V, D and J genes assigned per IMGT definitions. Clonality was computed as one minus normalized Shannon entropy of productive rearrangement frequencies, ranging from 0 to 1. Public clonotype analysis was restricted to overrepresented clonotypes comprising at least 0.05% of each patient's repertoire. Some 13 age-matched healthy donor repertoires from immuneACCESS served as clonality controls. The table comes from immuneACCESS by way of TCRdb, which keeps in-frame sequences with V and J called. Part of the clones is missing from these tables; in studies checked, under half for an unresolved V gene and the rest for unknown reasons. V and J calls plus clone size are reproduced from that table; the DNA served to infer D and trimming. The sample table lists 65,000 to 85,000 clones, over 75% of them with a count of one. The ten most abundant clones make up around 3.1% of the sample.

This sequence uses TRBV19 and TRBJ2-1; the D gene may be TRBD1 or TRBD2, since each aligns over 5 bases. Sequences were derived from PBMCs, sampled after 12 months of ibrutinib treatment. This clonotype originated in a human donor with chronic lymphocytic leukemia. The sequenced DNA: TGTGCCAGTAGTATCGGAACGTCGGGACCCTCCTACAATGAGCAGTTCTTC. The resulting protein is CASSIGTSGPSYNEQFF. Reference TRBV19 and TRBJ2-1 proteins supply the regions before and after the CDR3; the full variable domain is: DGGITQSPKYLFRKEGQNVTLSCEQNLNHDAMYWYRQDPGQGLRLIYYSQIVNDFQKGDIAEGYSVSREKKESFPLTVTSAQKNPTAFYLCASSIGTSGPSYNEQFFGPGTRLTVL.